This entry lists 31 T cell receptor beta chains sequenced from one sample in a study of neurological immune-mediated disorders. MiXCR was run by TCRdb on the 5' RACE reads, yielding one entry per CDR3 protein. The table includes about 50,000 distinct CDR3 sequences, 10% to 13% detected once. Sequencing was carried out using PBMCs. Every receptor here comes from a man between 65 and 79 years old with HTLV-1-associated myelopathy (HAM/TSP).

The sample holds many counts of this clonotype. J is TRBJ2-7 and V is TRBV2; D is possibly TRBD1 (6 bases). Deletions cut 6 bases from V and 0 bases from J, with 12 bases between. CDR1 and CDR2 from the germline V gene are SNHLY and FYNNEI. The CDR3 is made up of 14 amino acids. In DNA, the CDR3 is TGTGCCAGCAGCGGGACATTATCCTCCTACGAGCAGTACTTC. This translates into CASSGTLSSYEQYF.

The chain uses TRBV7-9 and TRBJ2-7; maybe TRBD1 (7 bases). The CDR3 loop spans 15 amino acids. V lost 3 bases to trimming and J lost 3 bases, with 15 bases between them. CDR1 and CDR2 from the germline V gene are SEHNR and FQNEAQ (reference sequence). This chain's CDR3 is CASSFGFRGVYEQYF. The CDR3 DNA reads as TGTGCCAGCAGCTTCGGTTTCAGGGGGGTCTACGAGCAGTACTTC.

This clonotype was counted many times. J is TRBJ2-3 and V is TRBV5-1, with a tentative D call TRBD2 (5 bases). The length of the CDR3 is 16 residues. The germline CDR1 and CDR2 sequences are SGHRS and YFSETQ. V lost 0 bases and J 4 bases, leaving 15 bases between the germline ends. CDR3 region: CASSLGRPGSADTQYF. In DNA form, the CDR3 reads TGCGCCAGCAGCTTGGGGAGGCCGGGGAGCGCAGATACGCAGTATTTT.

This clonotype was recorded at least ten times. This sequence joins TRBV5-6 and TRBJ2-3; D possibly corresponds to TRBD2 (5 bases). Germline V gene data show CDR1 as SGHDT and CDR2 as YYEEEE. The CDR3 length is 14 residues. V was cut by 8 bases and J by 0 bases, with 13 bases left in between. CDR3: CASQPAGSTDTQYF. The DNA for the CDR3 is TGTGCCAGTCAGCCGGCGGGTAGCACAGATACGCAGTATTTT.

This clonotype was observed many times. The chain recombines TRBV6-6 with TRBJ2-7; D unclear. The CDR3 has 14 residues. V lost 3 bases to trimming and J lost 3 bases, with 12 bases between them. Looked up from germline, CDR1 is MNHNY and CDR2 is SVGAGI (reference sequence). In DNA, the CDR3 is TGTGCCAGCAGTTATGCCCAGACGGGCTACGAGCAGTACTTC. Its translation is CASSYAQTGYEQYF.

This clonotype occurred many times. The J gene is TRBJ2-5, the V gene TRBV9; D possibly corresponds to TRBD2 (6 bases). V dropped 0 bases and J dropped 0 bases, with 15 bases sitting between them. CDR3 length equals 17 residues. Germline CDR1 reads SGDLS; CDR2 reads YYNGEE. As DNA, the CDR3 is TGTGCCAGCAGCGTAGAGCGCGGGACGACTTACCAAGAGACCCAGTACTTC. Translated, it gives CASSVERGTTYQETQYF.

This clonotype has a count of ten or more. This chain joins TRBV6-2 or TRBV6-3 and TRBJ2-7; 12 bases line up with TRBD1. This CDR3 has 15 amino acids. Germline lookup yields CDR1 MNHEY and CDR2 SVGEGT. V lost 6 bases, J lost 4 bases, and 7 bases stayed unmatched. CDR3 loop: CASRPGTGGFYEQYF. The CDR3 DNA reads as TGTGCCAGCAGACCAGGGACAGGGGGCTTTTACGAGCAGTACTTC.

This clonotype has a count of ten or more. The CDR3 coding sequence is TGTGCCAGCCGGGGATTCCCGACTCCGGAGGGAACCAGCACAGATACGCAGTATTTT. Its translation is CASRGFPTPEGTSTDTQYF. This sequence joins TRBV6-5 and TRBJ2-3; D is possibly TRBD2 (6 bases). The CDR3 covers 19 residues. CDR1 MNHEY and CDR2 SVGAGI come from the germline V gene. Trimming shortened V by 8 bases and J by 0 bases, and 27 bases separated the two germline ends.

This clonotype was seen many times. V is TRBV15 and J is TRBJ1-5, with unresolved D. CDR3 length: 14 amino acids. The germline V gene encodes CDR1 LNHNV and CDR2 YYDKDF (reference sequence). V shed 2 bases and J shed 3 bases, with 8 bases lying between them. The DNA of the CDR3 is TGTGCCACCAGCAGAAGTGCCACCAATCAGCCCCAGCATTTT. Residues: CATSRSATNQPQHF.

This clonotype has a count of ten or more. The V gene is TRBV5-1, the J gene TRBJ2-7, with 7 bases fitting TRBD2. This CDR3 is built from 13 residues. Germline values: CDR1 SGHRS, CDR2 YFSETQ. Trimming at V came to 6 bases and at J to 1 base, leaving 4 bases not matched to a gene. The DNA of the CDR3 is TGCGCCAGCAATTCCGGGGGGTCCTACGAGCAGTACTTC. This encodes CASNSGGSYEQYF. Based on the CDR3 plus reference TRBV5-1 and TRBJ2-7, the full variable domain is KAGVTQTPRYLIKTRGQQVTLSCSPISGHRSVSWYQQTPGQGLQFLFEYFSETQRNKGNFPGRFSGRQFSNSRSEMNVSTLELGDSALYLCASNSGGSYEQYFGPGTRLTVT.

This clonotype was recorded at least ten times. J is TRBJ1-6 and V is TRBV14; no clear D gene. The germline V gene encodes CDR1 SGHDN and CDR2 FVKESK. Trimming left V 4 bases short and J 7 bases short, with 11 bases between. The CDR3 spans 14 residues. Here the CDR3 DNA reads TGTGCCAGCAGCCGGGGTTTAGGCAATTCACCCCTCCACTTT. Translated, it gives CASSRGLGNSPLHF.

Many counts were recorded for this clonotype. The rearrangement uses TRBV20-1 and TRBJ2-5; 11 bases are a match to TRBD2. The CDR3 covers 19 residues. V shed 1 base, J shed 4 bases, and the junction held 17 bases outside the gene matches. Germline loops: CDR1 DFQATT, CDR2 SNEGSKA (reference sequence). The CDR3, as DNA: TGCAGTGCTAGAGCGGAGGGTGGGGTGACTAGCGGGACAGGAGAGACCCAGTACTTC. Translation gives CSARAEGGVTSGTGETQYF.

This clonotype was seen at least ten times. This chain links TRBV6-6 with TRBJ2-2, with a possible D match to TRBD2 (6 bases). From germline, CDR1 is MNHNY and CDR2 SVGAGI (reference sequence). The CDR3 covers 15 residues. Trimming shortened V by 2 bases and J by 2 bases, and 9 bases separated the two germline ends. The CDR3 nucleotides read TGTGCCAGCAGTTACGACGGGGGTAACACCGGGGAGCTGTTTTTT. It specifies CASSYDGGNTGELFF.

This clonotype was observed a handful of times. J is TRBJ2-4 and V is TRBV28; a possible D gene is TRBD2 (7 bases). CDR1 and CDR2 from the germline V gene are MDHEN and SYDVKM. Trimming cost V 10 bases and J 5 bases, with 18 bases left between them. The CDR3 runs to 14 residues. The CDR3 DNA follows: TGTGCCACGCTCGGTAGGGGGGGGCAAAACATTCAGTACTTC. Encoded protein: CATLGRGGQNIQYF.

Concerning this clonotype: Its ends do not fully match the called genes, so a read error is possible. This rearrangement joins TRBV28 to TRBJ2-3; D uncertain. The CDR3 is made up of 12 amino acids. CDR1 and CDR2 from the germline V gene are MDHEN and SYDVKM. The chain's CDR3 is CASTAGTYTQYF. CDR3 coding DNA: TGTGCCAGCACCGCAGGCACATATACGCAGTATTTT.

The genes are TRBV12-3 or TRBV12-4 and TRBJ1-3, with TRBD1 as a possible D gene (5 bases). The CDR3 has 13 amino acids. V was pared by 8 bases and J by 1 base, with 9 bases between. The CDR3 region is CASDSPSGNTIYF. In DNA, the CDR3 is TGTGCCAGCGACAGTCCATCTGGAAACACCATATATTTT.

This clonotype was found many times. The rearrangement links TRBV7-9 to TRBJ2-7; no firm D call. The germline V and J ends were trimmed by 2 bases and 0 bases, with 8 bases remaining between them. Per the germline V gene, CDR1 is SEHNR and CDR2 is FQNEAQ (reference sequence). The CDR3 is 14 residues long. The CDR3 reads CASSLTHFSYEQYF. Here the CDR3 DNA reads TGTGCCAGCAGCTTAACTCACTTCTCCTACGAGCAGTACTTC.

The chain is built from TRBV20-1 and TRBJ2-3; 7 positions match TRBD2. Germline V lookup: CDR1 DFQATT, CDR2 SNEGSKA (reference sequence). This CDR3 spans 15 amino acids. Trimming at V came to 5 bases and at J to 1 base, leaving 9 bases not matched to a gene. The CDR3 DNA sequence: TGCAGTGCTCCAATTTCTAGCGGCCGCACAGATACGCAGTATTTT. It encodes CSAPISSGRTDTQYF.

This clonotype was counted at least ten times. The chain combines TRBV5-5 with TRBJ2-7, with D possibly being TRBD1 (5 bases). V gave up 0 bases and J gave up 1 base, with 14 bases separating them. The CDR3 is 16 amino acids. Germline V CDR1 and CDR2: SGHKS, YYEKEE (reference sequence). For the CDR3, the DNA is TGTGCCAGCAGCTTGGGAAGTACAGGCTTGTCCTACGAGCAGTACTTC. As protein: CASSLGSTGLSYEQYF.

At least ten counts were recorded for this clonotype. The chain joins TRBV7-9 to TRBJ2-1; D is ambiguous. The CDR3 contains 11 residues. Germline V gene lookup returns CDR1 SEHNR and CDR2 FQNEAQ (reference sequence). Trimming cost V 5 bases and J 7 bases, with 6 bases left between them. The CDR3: CASSTMNEQFF. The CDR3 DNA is TGTGCCAGCAGCACAATGAATGAGCAGTTCTTC.

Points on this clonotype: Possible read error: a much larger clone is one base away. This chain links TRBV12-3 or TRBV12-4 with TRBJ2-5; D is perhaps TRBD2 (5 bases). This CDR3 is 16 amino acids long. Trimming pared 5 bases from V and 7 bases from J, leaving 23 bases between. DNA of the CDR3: TGTGCCAGCAGTCTCCCTCGACAAGCCCGGGGTGTGACCCAGTACTTC. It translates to CASSLPRQARGVTQYF.

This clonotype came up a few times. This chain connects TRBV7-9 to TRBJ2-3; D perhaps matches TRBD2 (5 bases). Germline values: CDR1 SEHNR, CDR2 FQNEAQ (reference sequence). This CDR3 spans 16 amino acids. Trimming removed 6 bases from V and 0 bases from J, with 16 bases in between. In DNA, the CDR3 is TGTGCCAGCAGTCATCGGACTGACTCTAGCACAGATACGCAGTATTTT. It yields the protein CASSHRTDSSTDTQYF.

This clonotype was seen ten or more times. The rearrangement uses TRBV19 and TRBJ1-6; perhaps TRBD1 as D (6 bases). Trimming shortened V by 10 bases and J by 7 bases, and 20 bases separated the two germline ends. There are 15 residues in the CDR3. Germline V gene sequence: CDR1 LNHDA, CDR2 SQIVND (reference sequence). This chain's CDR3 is CATQLGGLWNSPLHF. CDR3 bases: TGTGCCACCCAACTTGGGGGGCTTTGGAATTCACCCCTCCACTTT.

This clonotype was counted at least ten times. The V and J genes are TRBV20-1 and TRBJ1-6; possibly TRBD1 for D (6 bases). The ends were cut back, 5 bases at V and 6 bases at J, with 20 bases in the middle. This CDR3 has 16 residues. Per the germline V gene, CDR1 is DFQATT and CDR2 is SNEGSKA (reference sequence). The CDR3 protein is CSAEVSGADFNSPLHF. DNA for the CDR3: TGCAGTGCTGAGGTCTCGGGGGCGGATTTTAATTCACCCCTCCACTTT.

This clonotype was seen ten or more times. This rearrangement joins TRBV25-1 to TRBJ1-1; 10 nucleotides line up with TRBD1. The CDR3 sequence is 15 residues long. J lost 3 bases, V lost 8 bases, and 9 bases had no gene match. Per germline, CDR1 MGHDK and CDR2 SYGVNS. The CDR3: CASSRTGTGDTEAFF. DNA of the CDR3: TGTGCCAGCTCCCGCACAGGGACAGGGGACACTGAAGCTTTCTTT.

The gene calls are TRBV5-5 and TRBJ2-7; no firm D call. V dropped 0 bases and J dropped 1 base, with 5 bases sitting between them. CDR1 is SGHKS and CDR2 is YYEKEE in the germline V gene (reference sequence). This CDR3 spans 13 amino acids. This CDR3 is CASSLDDSYEQYF. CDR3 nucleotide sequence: TGTGCCAGCAGCTTGGATGATTCCTACGAGCAGTACTTC.

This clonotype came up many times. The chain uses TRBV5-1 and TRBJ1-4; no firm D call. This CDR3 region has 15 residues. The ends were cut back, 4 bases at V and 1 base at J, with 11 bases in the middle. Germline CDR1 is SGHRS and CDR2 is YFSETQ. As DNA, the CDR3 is TGCGCCAGCAGCGTGTTGACGGGAACTAATGAAAAACTGTTTTTT. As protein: CASSVLTGTNEKLFF.

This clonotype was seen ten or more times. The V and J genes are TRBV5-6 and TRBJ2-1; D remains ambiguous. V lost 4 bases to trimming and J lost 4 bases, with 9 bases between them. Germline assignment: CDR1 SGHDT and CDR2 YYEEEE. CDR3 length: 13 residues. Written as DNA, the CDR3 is TGTGCCAGCAGCAAACTATCATACAATGAGCAGTTCTTC. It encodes CASSKLSYNEQFF.

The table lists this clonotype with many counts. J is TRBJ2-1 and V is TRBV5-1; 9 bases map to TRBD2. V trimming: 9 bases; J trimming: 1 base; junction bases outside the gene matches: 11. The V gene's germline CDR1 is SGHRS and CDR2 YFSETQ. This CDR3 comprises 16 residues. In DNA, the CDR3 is TGCGCCACGTCACTGGGCGGGAGGGGTTCCTACAATGAGCAGTTCTTC. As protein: CATSLGGRGSYNEQFF.

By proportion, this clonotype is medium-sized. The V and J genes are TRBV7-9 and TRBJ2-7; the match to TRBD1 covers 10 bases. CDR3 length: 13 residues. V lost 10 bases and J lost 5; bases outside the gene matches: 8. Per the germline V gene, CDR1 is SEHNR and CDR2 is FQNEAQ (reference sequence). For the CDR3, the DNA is TGTGCCACTGTCCGGGACAGGGGACACGAGCAGTACTTC. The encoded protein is CATVRDRGHEQYF.

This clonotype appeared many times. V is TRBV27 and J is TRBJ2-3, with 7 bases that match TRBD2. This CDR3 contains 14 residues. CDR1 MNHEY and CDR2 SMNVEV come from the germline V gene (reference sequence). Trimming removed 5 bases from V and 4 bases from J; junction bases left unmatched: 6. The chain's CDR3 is CASSNGRLADTQYF. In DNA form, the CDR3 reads TGTGCCAGCAGTAACGGGAGGTTGGCAGATACGCAGTATTTT.